This TCR beta chain was captured in a study of T cell responses to AZD1222 COVID-19 vaccine. The CDR3 length is 15 residues. The germline V gene encodes CDR1 MDHEN and CDR2 SYDVKM. V was trimmed by 3 bases and J by 7 bases, leaving 13 bases between them. The study, taken as a whole, reports: Samples come after the peak T cell response, not at day 14. It should be noted that donors were predominantly white British and more often female, and clonal diversity was possibly underestimated. Of spike-specific TCRs, nearly half reportedly target regions left unmutated in variants.

Measured with immunoSEQ multiplex PCR; TCRdb has only the in-frame clones, and not every one. This table holds tens of thousands of clones, 85% found once. Note on this clone: Its cognate antigen is unknown.

Sequencing used peripheral blood, obtained 28 days after the second AZD1222 dose. The genes are TRBV28 and TRBJ1-6; maybe TRBD1 (6 bases). The clonotype was recovered from an adult who received the AZD1222 COVID-19 vaccine. Written as DNA, the CDR3 is TGTGCCAGCAGTTTGCTCAGGGGAAAGAATTCACCCCTCCACTTT. This gives the protein CASSLLRGKNSPLHF.